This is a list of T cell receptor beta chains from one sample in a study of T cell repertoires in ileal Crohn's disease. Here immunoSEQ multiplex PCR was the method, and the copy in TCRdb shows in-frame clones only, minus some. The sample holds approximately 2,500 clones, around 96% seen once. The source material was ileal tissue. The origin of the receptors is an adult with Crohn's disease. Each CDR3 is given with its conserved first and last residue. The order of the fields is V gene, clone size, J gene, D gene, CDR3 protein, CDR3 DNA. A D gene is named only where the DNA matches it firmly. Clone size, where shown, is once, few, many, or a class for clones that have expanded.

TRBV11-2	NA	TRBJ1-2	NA	CASSSGRAGGYTF	TGTGCCAGCAGCTCGGGACGAGCGGGGGGCTACACCTTC
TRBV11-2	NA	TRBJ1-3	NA	CASSLGGVSGNTIYF	TGTGCCAGCAGCTTAGGAGGAGTTTCTGGAAACACCATATATTTT
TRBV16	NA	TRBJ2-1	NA	CASSPGAGVYNEQFF	TGTGCCAGCAGCCCAGGGGCAGGGGTTTACAATGAGCAGTTCTTC
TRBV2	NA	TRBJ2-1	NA	CASEGRGVFNEQFF	TGTGCCAGCGAGGGCAGGGGAGTTTTCAATGAGCAGTTCTTC
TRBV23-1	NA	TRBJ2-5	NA	CASPYRGGGETQYF	TGCGCCAGCCCTTACAGGGGAGGTGGGGAGACCCAGTACTTC
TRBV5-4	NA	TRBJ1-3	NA	CASSPFRGNQNTIYF	TGTGCCAGCAGCCCGTTCAGAGGGAATCAAAACACCATATATTTT
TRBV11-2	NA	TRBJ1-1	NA	CASSLPQGRTEAFF	TGTGCCAGCAGCTTACCCCAGGGGCGGACTGAAGCTTTCTTT
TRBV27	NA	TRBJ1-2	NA	CASSLIGGYDYGYTF	TGTGCCAGCAGTTTAATCGGGGGTTACGACTATGGCTACACCTTC
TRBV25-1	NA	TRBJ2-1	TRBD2	CASSRAGGWNEQFF	TGTGCCAGCAGTCGGGCGGGAGGATGGAATGAGCAGTTCTTC
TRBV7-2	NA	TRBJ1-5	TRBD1	CASSSGQGIGQPQHF	TGTGCCAGCAGCTCCGGACAGGGAATAGGCCAGCCCCAGCATTTT
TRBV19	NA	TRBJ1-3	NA	CASSSRVLSGNTIYF	TGTGCCAGTAGCTCACGAGTTCTCTCTGGAAACACCATATATTTT
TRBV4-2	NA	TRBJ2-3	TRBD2	CASTTSGRSTDTQYF	TGTGCCAGCACTACTAGCGGGAGATCGACAGATACGCAGTATTTT
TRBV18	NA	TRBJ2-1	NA	CASSPRGEDYNEQFF	TGTGCCAGCTCACCACGGGGCGAAGATTACAATGAGCAGTTCTTC
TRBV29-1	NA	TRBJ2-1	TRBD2	CSVVGTSETYNEQFF	TGCAGCGTTGTGGGGACTAGCGAGACCTACAATGAGCAGTTCTTC
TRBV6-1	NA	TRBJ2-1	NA	CASSDAPVGNEQFF	TGTGCCAGCAGTGATGCCCCAGTTGGCAATGAGCAGTTCTTC
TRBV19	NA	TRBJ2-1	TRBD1	CASSTQGVNEQFF	TGTGCCAGTAGTACCCAGGGGGTCAATGAGCAGTTCTTC
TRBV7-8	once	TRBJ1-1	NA	CASSSTGQEENGITEAFF	TGTGCCAGCAGCTCGACAGGCCAGGAGGAGAACGGGATTACTGAAGCTTTCTTT
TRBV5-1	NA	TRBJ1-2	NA	CASSATSGNQIYGYTF	TGCGCCAGCAGCGCGACCTCAGGGAACCAAATCTATGGCTACACCTTC
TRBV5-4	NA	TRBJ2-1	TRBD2	CASSLVLAGDSEQFF	TGTGCCAGCAGCTTGGTACTAGCGGGGGACAGCGAGCAGTTCTTC
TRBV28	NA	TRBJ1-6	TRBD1	CASSGTGGYSPLHF	TGTGCCAGCAGCGGGACAGGGGGGTATTCACCCCTCCACTTT
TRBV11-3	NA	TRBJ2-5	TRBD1	CASSFGRGGPRETQYF	TGTGCCAGCAGCTTCGGTCGAGGGGGCCCCCGGGAGACCCAGTACTTC
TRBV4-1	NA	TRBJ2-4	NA	CASSQDILDARGF	TGCGCCAGCAGCCAAGATATCTTAGACGCCCGCGGCTTC
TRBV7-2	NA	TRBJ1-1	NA	CASRYRVRMNTEAFF	TGTGCCAGCAGATACAGGGTTCGGATGAACACTGAAGCTTTCTTT
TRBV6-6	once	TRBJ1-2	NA	CASRNEGGYTF	TGTGCCAGCAGGAACGAGGGAGGCTACACCTTC
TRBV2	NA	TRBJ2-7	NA	CASRMGTLASYEQYF	TGTGCCAGCAGGATGGGGACTCTTGCGTCCTACGAGCAGTACTTC
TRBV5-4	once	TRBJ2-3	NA	CASSAQGNTQYF	TGTGCCAGCAGCGCTCAGGGAAATACGCAGTATTTT
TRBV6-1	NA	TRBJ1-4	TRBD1	CASSVRSGGVGEKLFF	TGTGCCAGCAGTGTTCGCTCAGGGGGCGTTGGTGAAAAACTGTTTTTT
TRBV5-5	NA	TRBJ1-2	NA	CASSLGYSSYGYTF	TGTGCCAGCAGCTTGGGTTATTCCTCTTATGGCTACACCTTC
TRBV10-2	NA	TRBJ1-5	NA	CASSWGGGNQPQHF	TGCGCCAGCAGTTGGGGAGGGGGGAATCAGCCCCAGCATTTT
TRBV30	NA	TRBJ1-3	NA	CAWSSQGKSSGNTIYF	TGTGCCTGGAGTTCACAGGGAAAGAGCTCTGGAAACACCATATATTTT
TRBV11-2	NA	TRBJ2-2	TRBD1	CASSFYRGATGELFF	TGTGCCAGCAGCTTCTACAGGGGCGCCACCGGGGAGCTGTTTTTT
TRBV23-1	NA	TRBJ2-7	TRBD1	CASSQPDRVNYEQYF	TGCGCCAGCAGTCAACCGGACAGGGTCAACTACGAGCAGTACTTC
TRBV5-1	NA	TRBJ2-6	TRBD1	CASSIGQGAYSTSGANVLTF	TGCGCCAGCAGCATAGGACAGGGAGCCTACTCTACCTCTGGGGCCAACGTCCTGACTTTC
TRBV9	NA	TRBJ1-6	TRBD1	CASSVVQGPPLHF	TGTGCCAGCAGCGTGGTACAGGGGCCACCCCTCCACTTT
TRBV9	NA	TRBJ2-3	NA	CASSVRLRDTQYF	TGTGCCAGCAGCGTCCGTCTGAGAGATACGCAGTATTTT
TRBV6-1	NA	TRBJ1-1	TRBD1	CASGRQGGNTEAFF	TGTGCCAGCGGACGACAGGGGGGCAACACTGAAGCTTTCTTT
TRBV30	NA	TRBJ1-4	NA	CAWRGGAVGEKLFF	TGTGCCTGGAGAGGAGGGGCCGTGGGGGAAAAACTGTTTTTT
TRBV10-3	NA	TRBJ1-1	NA	CAVPGVNTEAFF	TGTGCCGTCCCCGGGGTGAACACTGAAGCTTTCTTT
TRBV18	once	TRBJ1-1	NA	CASSPVTGGNTEAFF	TGTGCCAGCTCACCAGTCACCGGCGGAAACACTGAAGCTTTCTTT
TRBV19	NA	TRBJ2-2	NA	CASSISFRTGELFF	TGTGCCAGTAGTATAAGTTTTCGGACCGGGGAGCTGTTTTTT